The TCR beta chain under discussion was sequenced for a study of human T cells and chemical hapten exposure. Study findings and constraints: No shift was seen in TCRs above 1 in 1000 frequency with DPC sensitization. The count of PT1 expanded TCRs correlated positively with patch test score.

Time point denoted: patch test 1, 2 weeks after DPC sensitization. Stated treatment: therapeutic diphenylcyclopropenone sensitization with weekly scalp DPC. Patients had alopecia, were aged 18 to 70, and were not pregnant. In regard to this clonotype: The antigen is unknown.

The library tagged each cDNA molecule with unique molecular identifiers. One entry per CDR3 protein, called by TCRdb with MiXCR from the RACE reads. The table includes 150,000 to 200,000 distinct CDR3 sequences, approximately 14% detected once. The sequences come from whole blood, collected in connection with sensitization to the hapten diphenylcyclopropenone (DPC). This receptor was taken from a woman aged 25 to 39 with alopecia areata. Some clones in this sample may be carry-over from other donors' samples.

For the CDR3, the DNA is TGTGCCAGCAGTAGGCGGGCTTACACTGAAGCTTTCTTT. Translated, it gives CASSRRAYTEAFF. The chain couples TRBV6-6 to TRBJ1-1, with D hard to call. The V end lost 5 bases, the J end lost 3 bases, and 10 bases lay between the germline ends. The CDR3 spans 13 residues. Germline CDR1 is MNHNY and CDR2 is SVGAGI (reference sequence).